One sample yielded the 23 T cell receptor beta chains listed below, sequenced in a study of cytomegalovirus exposure and HLA in healthy donors. PCR employed 60 Vbeta and 13 Jbeta primers. Generated by immunoSEQ multiplex PCR, the TCRdb table keeps only in-frame clones and is missing some. The data contain roughly 200,000 clones, over 65% of them seen just once; the ten biggest clones take up 3.5% to 4.5%. Sequencing was carried out using PBMCs. Receptors were obtained from a woman aged 55-75 years in good health and CMV-seropositive.

V gene TRBV2 combines with J gene TRBJ1-4, with unresolved D. V was cut by 8 bases and J by 4 bases, with 14 bases left in between. This CDR3 has 14 residues. From germline, CDR1 is SNHLY and CDR2 FYNNEI. Here the CDR3 reads CASGRTVSNEKLFF. The CDR3 nucleotides read TGTGCCAGCGGTAGAACAGTTAGTAATGAAAAACTGTTTTTT. The full variable domain, in which reference TRBV2 and TRBJ1-4 provide the parts outside the CDR3, is EPEVTQTPSHQVTQMGQEVILRCVPISNHLYFYWYRQILGQKVEFLVSFYNNEISEKSEIFDDQFSVERPDGSNFTLKIRSTKLEDSAMYFCASGRTVSNEKLFFGSGTQLSVL.

The chain employs TRBV14 and TRBJ2-1; D is unresolved. The CDR3 runs 15 residues. V was clipped by 1 base and J by 0 bases, with 7 bases between them. Germline V lookup: CDR1 SGHDN, CDR2 FVKESK. The CDR3 nucleotides are TGTGCCAGCAGCCAAGGCCAGTTCTCCTACAATGAGCAGTTCTTC. This encodes CASSQGQFSYNEQFF.

This clone was observed once. The rearrangement uses TRBV27 and TRBJ2-1, with D possibly TRBD2 on 6 matching bases. Germline V gene lookup returns CDR1 MNHEY and CDR2 SMNVEV (reference sequence). This CDR3 is built from 15 residues. V was cut by 0 bases and J by 9 bases, with 15 bases left in between. The CDR3 DNA reads TGTGCCAGCAGTTTATCCCGGGGCGGGAAGGGTGAGCAGTTCTTC. This sequence encodes CASSLSRGGKGEQFF.

The rearrangement joins TRBV11-1 to TRBJ2-2, with D tentatively TRBD2 (5 bases). The V end was cut by 2 bases, the J end by 5 bases, with 12 bases between. The CDR3 sequence is 15 residues long. The V gene's germline CDR1 is SGHAT and CDR2 FQDESV (reference sequence). DNA for the CDR3: TGTGCCAGCAGCTTAACGGACCGAGGGACCGGGGAGCTGTTTTTT. It codes for CASSLTDRGTGELFF. Based on the CDR3 plus reference TRBV11-1 and TRBJ2-2, the full variable domain is EAEVAQSPRYKITEKSQAVAFWCDPISGHATLYWYRQILGQGPELLVQFQDESVVDDSQLPKDRFSAERLKGVDSTLKIQPAELGDSAMYLCASSLTDRGTGELFFGEGSRLTVL.

J is TRBJ1-2 and V is TRBV7-9, with D possibly TRBD1 on 6 matching bases. The ends were cut back, 11 bases at V and 0 bases at J, with 16 bases in the middle. The CDR3 extends over 14 amino acids. Germline-derived CDR1 and CDR2 are SEHNR and FQNEAQ (reference sequence). The CDR3 loop reads CALGGGAPNYGYTF. Here the CDR3 DNA reads TGTGCCTTAGGAGGGGGGGCCCCTAACTATGGCTACACCTTC.

This clone has just one count. The chain is built from TRBV7-6 and TRBJ2-7, with 10 bases lining up with TRBD1. The CDR3 has 15 residues. Per the germline V gene, CDR1 is SGHVS and CDR2 is FNYEAQ. V lost 5 bases to trimming and J lost 4 bases; unmatched junction nucleotides: 8. CDR3 in amino acids: CASSPQRTGGYEQYF. CDR3 sequence (DNA): TGTGCCAGCAGCCCCCAACGGACAGGGGGGTACGAGCAGTACTTC.

This rearrangement joins TRBV2 to TRBJ2-1; a weak D match, TRBD2 (6 bases). V was trimmed by 7 bases and J by 4 bases, leaving 11 bases between them. This CDR3 comprises 13 residues. CDR1 is SNHLY and CDR2 is FYNNEI in the germline V gene. CDR3 amino acids: CASNWRGYNEQFF. The CDR3 region has the DNA TGTGCCAGCAATTGGAGGGGTTACAATGAGCAGTTCTTC.

The gene calls are TRBV10-1 and TRBJ2-6; 8 nucleotides line up with TRBD1. CDR3 length: 18 residues. Germline values: CDR1 WNHNN, CDR2 SYGVQD (reference sequence). Trimming at V came to 9 bases and at J to 2 bases, leaving 15 bases not matched to a gene. CDR3 DNA: TGCGCCAGAGCAGGGGTTGGGAGCAGGGGGCCTGGGGCCAACGTCCTGACTTTC. This encodes CARAGVGSRGPGANVLTF.

This clone was observed a single time. The V and J genes are TRBV5-1 and TRBJ2-5, with 9 bases aligning to TRBD1. CDR3 length: 14 amino acids. Germline CDR1 reads SGHRS; CDR2 reads YFSETQ. J gave up 4 bases and V 1 base, and 2 bases lay outside the gene matches. In DNA form, the CDR3 reads TGCGCCAGCAGCTTGCAGACAGGGGGAGAGACCCAGTACTTC. Residues: CASSLQTGGETQYF.

The chain links TRBV7-2 to TRBJ2-5, with 8 bases matching TRBD2. Per the germline V gene, CDR1 is SGHTA and CDR2 is FQGNSA. This CDR3 has 15 residues. Trimming at V came to 0 bases and at J to 5 bases, leaving 5 bases not matched to a gene. CDR3 nucleotide sequence: TGTGCCAGCAGCTTAGCCGGGGGGGGTGGCGAGACCCAGTACTTC. The encoded protein is CASSLAGGGGETQYF.

This chain links TRBV9 with TRBJ1-2, with D possibly being TRBD1 (6 bases). The CDR3 consists of 17 residues. Germline V gene sequence: CDR1 SGDLS, CDR2 YYNGEE. V gave up 6 bases and J gave up 6 bases, with 27 bases separating them. The CDR3 nucleotides read TGTGCCAGCACAAGGAACCCTCCTGAATTTGCAGGGGATGGCTACACCTTC. Encoded protein: CASTRNPPEFAGDGYTF.

The chain carries TRBV2 and TRBJ2-5, with 7 nucleotides matching TRBD2. Trimming cost V 5 bases and J 5 bases; bases outside gene matches: 20. Germline V gives CDR1 SNHLY, CDR2 FYNNEI. There are 18 residues in the CDR3. The CDR3, as DNA: TGTGCCAGCAGTAACCCTGCGGGGCGGGAGAGTCAGAAGGAGACCCAGTACTTC. Translation gives CASSNPAGRESQKETQYF.

For this clone: The sample contains more than one DNA sequence encoding this CDR3. The chain joins TRBV5-6 to TRBJ2-7; 8 bases fit TRBD1. Germline lookup yields CDR1 SGHDT and CDR2 YYEEEE. Germline trimming cut 2 bases from V and 4 bases from J; bases unmatched to any gene: 5. The CDR3 extends over 14 amino acids. CDR3 sequence: CASSFGQGRYEQYF. In DNA form, the CDR3 reads TGTGCCAGCAGCTTCGGACAGGGACGTTACGAGCAGTACTTC. Filled out from reference TRBV5-6 and TRBJ2-7, the complete variable domain reads DAGVTQSPTHLIKTRGQQVTLRCSPKSGHDTVSWYQQALGQGPQFIFQYYEEEERQRGNFPDRFSGHQFPNYSSELNVNALLLGDSALYLCASSFGQGRYEQYFGPGTRLTVT.

The chain uses TRBV9 and TRBJ1-4; D may be TRBD1 (5 bases). The length of the CDR3 is 17 residues. The germline V gene encodes CDR1 SGDLS and CDR2 YYNGEE. V gave up 4 bases and J gave up 4 bases, with 20 bases separating them. CDR3 region: CASSHERRVGLNEKLFF. The CDR3 DNA is TGTGCCAGCAGCCATGAACGACGGGTGGGGCTTAATGAAAAACTGTTTTTT.

V and J are TRBV5-8 and TRBJ1-2; weak D call: TRBD1 (6 bases). From germline, CDR1 is SGHTS and CDR2 YDEGEE. V gave up 4 bases and J gave up 1 base, with 17 bases separating them. This CDR3 is built from 16 residues. CDR3 loop: CASSPTSGTLNYGYTF. DNA of the CDR3: TGTGCCAGCAGCCCCACGTCCGGGACACTTAACTATGGCTACACCTTC.

This chain connects TRBV28 to TRBJ1-1; a possible D gene is TRBD1 (6 bases). The germline V gene encodes CDR1 MDHEN and CDR2 SYDVKM. Trimming stripped 6 bases from V and 6 bases from J, with 14 bases between. This CDR3 region has 13 residues. In DNA form, the CDR3 reads TGTGCCAGCAGATTCCCGGGACATCCTGAAGCTTTCTTT. Protein: CASRFPGHPEAFF.

The chain links TRBV5-4 to TRBJ1-6, with a weak D call TRBD1 (5 bases). Germline-derived CDR1 and CDR2 are SGHNT and YYREEE (reference sequence). This CDR3 has 17 amino acids. V gave up 4 bases and J gave up 2 bases, with 16 bases separating them. CDR3 in amino acids: CASSPQPPTAYNSPLHF. The CDR3, as DNA: TGTGCCAGCAGCCCTCAGCCACCGACAGCCTATAATTCACCCCTCCACTTT.

The rearrangement links TRBV29-1 to TRBJ2-1, with TRBD2 matching 13 bases. CDR3 length: 15 residues. The V gene end was trimmed by 3 bases and the J gene end by 4 bases; junction bases not matched to a gene: 3. Germline values: CDR1 SQVTM, CDR2 ANQGSEA. The CDR3 DNA sequence: TGCAGCGTTGAGGGACTAGCGGGATTTTACAATGAGCAGTTCTTC. Translating it yields CSVEGLAGFYNEQFF.

Remarks on this clone: Sequence at one end of the junction differs from germline and may be a read error. J is TRBJ2-4 and V is TRBV29-1, with TRBD1 matching over 7 bases. Germline-derived CDR1 and CDR2 are SQVTM and ANQGSEA. The CDR3 is 12 residues long. CDR3 residues: CSVGNRGNSQYF. CDR3 bases: TGCAGCGTTGGGAACAGGGGCAACAGTCAGTACTTC.

V and J are TRBV7-8 and TRBJ2-2, with D unresolved. V lost 4 bases to trimming and J lost 2 bases, with 2 bases between them. Germline CDR1 SGHVS, CDR2 FQNEAQ. The CDR3 length is 12 residues. CDR3 bases: TGTGCCAGCAGCTCTAACACCGGGGAGCTGTTTTTT. Protein product: CASSSNTGELFF.

The V gene is TRBV5-8, the J gene TRBJ2-2; 7 nucleotides match TRBD2. This CDR3 contains 16 residues. Germline loops: CDR1 SGHTS, CDR2 YDEGEE. V shed 5 bases and J 7 bases; nucleotides not matched to a gene: 14. The CDR3 nucleotides read TGTGCCAGCAGTTTCGCCGGGACTACAGCTGTCGGGGAGCTGTTTTTT. It translates to CASSFAGTTAVGELFF.

V is TRBV11-2 and J is TRBJ2-3, with a tentative D call TRBD2 (5 bases). CDR1 and CDR2 from the germline V gene are SGHAT and FQNNGV. The length of the CDR3 is 16 residues. Trimming took 2 bases from V and 2 from J, leaving 14 bases between them. The CDR3 DNA sequence: TGTGCCAGCAGCTTATTTGCCAGCGGTCCCACAGATACGCAGTATTTT. Residues: CASSLFASGPTDTQYF.

CDR3 bases: TGTGCCTGGACAGGGAACTATGGCTACACCTTC. Encoded protein: CAWTGNYGYTF. The chain joins TRBV30 to TRBJ1-2; D is perhaps TRBD1 (5 bases). Germline V gives CDR1 GTSNPN, CDR2 SVGIG (reference sequence). The V and J ends lost 4 bases and 2 bases respectively, with 5 bases between them. The CDR3 spans 11 residues.